Below, 7 T cell receptor beta chains from the same sample are listed, as sequenced in a study of blood T cell repertoires in COVID-19. TCRdb's table, derived via immunoSEQ multiplex PCR, lists solely in-frame clones and lacks some. The sample includes 85,000 to 110,000 clones, more than 85% of them seen just once. Sequenced: peripheral blood. These receptors were collected from a human donor in a cohort sampled during active COVID-19.

This sequence joins TRBV27 and TRBJ2-7; 9 nucleotides align to TRBD1. V gave up 9 bases and J gave up 0 bases; unmatched junction bases: 18. This CDR3 is built from 18 residues. The germline V gene has CDR1 MNHEY and CDR2 SMNVEV (reference sequence). CDR3 DNA: TGTGCCAGTGCGACAGGGGGTCCCGCTCTTTATGCCTCCTACGAGCAGTACTTC. The encoded protein is CASATGGPALYASYEQYF.

The chain recombines TRBV24-1 with TRBJ2-7, with 8 bases identical to TRBD1. The CDR3 has 15 residues. Trimming at V came to 3 bases and at J to 3 bases, leaving 6 bases not matched to a gene. Germline CDR1 reads KGHDR; CDR2 reads SFDVKD. The CDR3 protein is CATSDPGTGNYEQYF. In DNA, the CDR3 is TGTGCCACCAGTGATCCCGGGACAGGTAACTACGAGCAGTACTTC.

The chain recombines TRBV2 with TRBJ2-7; D not certain. Germline V gives CDR1 SNHLY, CDR2 FYNNEI. Trimming shortened V by 7 bases and J by 0 bases, and 13 bases separated the two germline ends. CDR3 length: 14 amino acids. This CDR3 reads CASTQDFSSYEQYF. In nucleotides, the CDR3 is TGTGCCAGCACTCAGGATTTCTCCTCCTACGAGCAGTACTTC.

The CDR3 loop reads CASSRSSTNEKLFF. The CDR3 bases are TGTGCCAGCAGCCGTAGTTCAACTAATGAAAAACTGTTTTTT. The chain joins TRBV28 to TRBJ1-4; D not certain. CDR1 is MDHEN and CDR2 is SYDVKM in the germline V gene. This CDR3 spans 14 amino acids. V lost 6 bases and J lost 0, with 8 bases in between.

The chain recombines TRBV27 with TRBJ2-5; TRBD2 is a possible D gene (6 bases). The CDR3 totals 14 residues. Germline CDR1 and CDR2: MNHEY and SMNVEV (reference sequence). Trimming removed 2 bases from V and 2 bases from J, with 9 bases in between. The CDR3 protein is CASSLTGTQETQYF. CDR3 nucleotide sequence: TGTGCCAGCAGTTTAACGGGGACTCAAGAGACCCAGTACTTC.

This clone appeared a single time. The rearrangement uses TRBV11-3 and TRBJ2-3, with 9 bases that match TRBD1. Trimming took 4 bases from V and 2 from J; bases not matched to a gene: 10. The germline CDR1 and CDR2 sequences are SGHNT and YENEEA. The CDR3 has 17 amino acids. The CDR3 spells CASSSSSGTGTTDTQYF. The CDR3 nucleotides read TGTGCCAGCAGCTCGTCTTCCGGGACAGGGACCACAGATACGCAGTATTTT. The whole variable domain, filled in from reference TRBV11-3 and TRBJ2-3, reads EAGVVQSPRYKIIEKKQPVAFWCNPISGHNTLYWYLQNLGQGPELLIRYENEEAVDDSQLPKDRFSAERLKGVDSTLKIQPAELGDSAVYLCASSSSSGTGTTDTQYFGPGTRLTVL.

This clone was recorded only once. V usage is TRBV2 and J usage is TRBJ2-3; unclear D gene. CDR3 length equals 14 residues. The germline CDR1 and CDR2 sequences are SNHLY and FYNNEI. Trimming took off 4 bases at V and 1 base at J, with 9 bases between the two ends. The CDR3 coding sequence is TGTGCCAGCAGTGCCCTGAGAGGCACAGATACGCAGTATTTT. It is translated as CASSALRGTDTQYF.